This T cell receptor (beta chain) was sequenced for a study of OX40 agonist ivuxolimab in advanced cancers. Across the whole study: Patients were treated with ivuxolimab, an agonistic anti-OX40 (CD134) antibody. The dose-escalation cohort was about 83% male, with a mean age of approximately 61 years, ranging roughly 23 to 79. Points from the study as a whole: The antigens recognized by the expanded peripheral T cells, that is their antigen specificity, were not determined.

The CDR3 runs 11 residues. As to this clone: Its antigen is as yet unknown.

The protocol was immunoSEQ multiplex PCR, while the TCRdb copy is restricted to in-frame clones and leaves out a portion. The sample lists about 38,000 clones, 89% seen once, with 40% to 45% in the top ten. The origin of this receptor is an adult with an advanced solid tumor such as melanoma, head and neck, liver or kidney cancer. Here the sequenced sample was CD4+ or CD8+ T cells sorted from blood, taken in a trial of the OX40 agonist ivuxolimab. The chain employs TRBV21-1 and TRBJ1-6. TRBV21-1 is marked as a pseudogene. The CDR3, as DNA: TGTGCCAGCAGCAGAAATTCACCCCTCCACTTT. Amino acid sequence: CASSRNSPLHF.